These T cell receptor beta chains were read from a single sample in a study of T cell responses to AZD1222 COVID-19 vaccine. Measured with immunoSEQ multiplex PCR; TCRdb has only the in-frame clones, and not every one. The data contain 150,000 or so clones, 90% of them singletons. Source: peripheral blood, taken 28 days after the second AZD1222 dose. These receptors were taken from an adult who received the AZD1222 COVID-19 vaccine. CDR3s include the opening cysteine and the closing phenylalanine or tryptophan. The D gene is left open where the match is weak. The size field is filled for only some rows; it gives once, few, many or a size class.

NA	TRBV5-6	NA	TRBJ1-5	TGTGCCAGCTGTCTGGGAGGCAGGCCAGACCAGCCCCAGCATTTT	CASCLGGRPDQPQHF
NA	TRBV7-9	TRBD1	TRBJ1-2	TGTGCCAGCAGCGAGGGACAGCAGCGTCCATATGGCTACACCTTC	CASSEGQQRPYGYTF
NA	TRBV28	TRBD1	TRBJ1-4	TGTGCCAGCAGTTTAAAACAGGGGGTTAGCGAAAAACTGTTTTTT	CASSLKQGVSEKLFF
NA	TRBV28	NA	TRBJ1-4	TGTGCCAGCAGTTTAGGGGGGCGGTTGGCTAATGAAAAACTGTTTTTT	CASSLGGRLANEKLFF
few	TRBV18	NA	TRBJ1-2	TGTGCCAGCTCCCAATCGTCCCTACAACCAGCCATATATGGCTACACCTTC	CASSQSSLQPAIYGYTF
NA	TRBV28	NA	TRBJ2-7	TGTGCCAGCAGTTTCCACCAGGGGGGTAGGAGCGGCGAGCAGTACTTC	CASSFHQGGRSGEQYF
NA	TRBV3-1/TRBV3-2	NA	TRBJ2-7	TGTGCCTTCTCGCAAGGGGACGAGCAGTACTTC	CAFSQGDEQYF
few	TRBV5-1	NA	TRBJ2-1	TGCGCCAGCAGCACAGGTCCGGACAATGAGCAGTTCTTC	CASSTGPDNEQFF
NA	TRBV4-1	TRBD1	TRBJ1-4	TGCGCCAGCAGCCAAAATACAGGGGCAACTAATGAAAAACTGTTTTTT	CASSQNTGATNEKLFF
NA	TRBV3-1/TRBV3-2	TRBD2	TRBJ2-5	TGTGCCAGCAGCCAAGCGGGACTAGCCCAAGAGACCCAGTACTTC	CASSQAGLAQETQYF
few	TRBV10-2	TRBD2	TRBJ2-3	TGCGCCGTCACTAGCGGGGGAACAGATACGCAGTATTTT	CAVTSGGTDTQYF
NA	TRBV5-1	NA	TRBJ2-2	TGCGCCAGCAGCTCCCGGTTGGCCGACCGCACCGGGGAGCTGTTTTTT	CASSSRLADRTGELFF
NA	TRBV2	TRBD2	TRBJ2-5	TGTGCCAGCACCTCCCGGGGGGGGACACAAGAGACCCAGTACTTC	CASTSRGGTQETQYF
NA	TRBV30	NA	TRBJ1-6	TGTGCCTGGCGAAAAGCCCAAAGCTCCTATAATTCACCCCTCCACTTT	CAWRKAQSSYNSPLHF
once	TRBV6-1	NA	TRBJ1-2	TGTGCCAGCAGTGAAGCCCCCGAGAGTTCCAGCTATGGCTACACCTTC	CASSEAPESSSYGYTF
NA	TRBV7-6	NA	TRBJ2-6	TGTGCCAGCAGCTTAGAGGGAATCTCTGGGGCCAACGTCCTGACTTTC	CASSLEGISGANVLTF
NA	TRBV10-1	NA	TRBJ1-3	TGCGCCAGCAGTCCAGGAACTAATGAAGGAAACACCATATATTTT	CASSPGTNEGNTIYF
NA	TRBV28	NA	TRBJ2-2	TGTGCCATCACCGGTACCGGGGCCAACACCGGGGAGCTGTTTTTT	CAITGTGANTGELFF
NA	TRBV3-1/TRBV3-2	TRBD1	TRBJ2-1	TGTGCCAGCAGCCGAGGGGACAGTGGCTACAATGAGCAGTTCTTC	CASSRGDSGYNEQFF
few	TRBV5-4	TRBD2	TRBJ2-2	TGTGCCAGCAGCCCCGGGACTAGCTATATCGGGGAGCTGTTTTTT	CASSPGTSYIGELFF
NA	TRBV2	NA	TRBJ1-6	TGTGCCAGCAGTGCAGTCCCGGGCTCACCCCTCCACTTT	CASSAVPGSPLHF
NA	TRBV7-2	NA	TRBJ2-4	TGTGCCAGCAGCCAGATGTGGGGGGGCGAGGCCAAAAACATTCAGTACTTC	CASSQMWGGEAKNIQYF
NA	TRBV27	NA	TRBJ1-2	TGTGCCAGCAACCCGTCGGGGGCAGGCTATGGCTACACCTTC	CASNPSGAGYGYTF
NA	TRBV5-6	NA	TRBJ1-5	TGTGCCAGCAGCTTGGCCCCCGAGCAGCCCCAGCATTTT	CASSLAPEQPQHF
NA	TRBV7-2	NA	TRBJ2-7	TGTGCCAGCAGCTCCCGGAGACTCTACGAGCAGTACTTC	CASSSRRLYEQYF
few	TRBV6-4	NA	TRBJ2-2	TGTGCCAGCAGCGTAGAAAGAACCGGGGAGCTGTTTTTT	CASSVERTGELFF
NA	TRBV7-2	NA	TRBJ2-2	TGTGCCAGCAGCGTATACAAGAACACCGGGGAGCTGTTTTTT	CASSVYKNTGELFF
NA	TRBV2	NA	TRBJ1-2	TGTGCCAGCAGTGAGATAGGGGTAGGATATGGCTACACCTTC	CASSEIGVGYGYTF
NA	TRBV6-4	NA	TRBJ1-6	TGTGCCAGCCCCCCATGGCCCTATAATTCACCCCTCCACTTT	CASPPWPYNSPLHF
NA	TRBV5-5	NA	TRBJ1-1	TGTGCCAGCAGCTTGGGCGCCATGAACACTGAAGCTTTCTTT	CASSLGAMNTEAFF
NA	TRBV28	NA	TRBJ1-5	TGTGCCAGCACCCCATACGCCGGGGGAGATCAGCCCCAGCATTTT	CASTPYAGGDQPQHF
once	TRBV7-9	TRBD1	TRBJ1-5	TGTGCCAGCAGCCCGACAGGGGTATATAGCAATCAGCCCCAGCATTTT	CASSPTGVYSNQPQHF
NA	TRBV2	TRBD1	TRBJ2-7	TGTGCCAGCAGTGGGGGCGCCCGGGACAGGGGATACGAGCAGTACTTC	CASSGGARDRGYEQYF
NA	TRBV24-1	TRBD1	TRBJ2-7	TGTGCCACCAGTGACCCCGGGACAGGGTTTGCGGACTTC	CATSDPGTGFADF
NA	TRBV11-2	TRBD1	TRBJ2-1	TGTGCCAGCAGCACCCCCGGGACAGGGGACAATGAGCAGTTCTTC	CASSTPGTGDNEQFF
NA	TRBV9	TRBD2	TRBJ2-5	TGTGCCAGCAGCGTAGGGGGGACTAGCGTAGAGACCCAGTACTTC	CASSVGGTSVETQYF
once	TRBV7-6	TRBD1	TRBJ2-2	TGTGCCAGCAGCTTAACAGGACAGGGGGCGCCGGCCACCGGGGAGCTGTTTTTT	CASSLTGQGAPATGELFF
NA	TRBV19	NA	TRBJ1-4	TGTGCCAGTAGTATCGGACGAAGAGAATGGTTTTTT	CASSIGRREWFF
few	TRBV5-1	NA	TRBJ2-7	TGCGCCAGCAGCTTGGTCGGGGCAGCCGAGTACGAGCAGTACTTC	CASSLVGAAEYEQYF
once	TRBV4-3	NA	TRBJ1-6	TGCGCCAGCAGTCGACAGGCTCGCAATTCACCCCTCCACTTT	CASSRQARNSPLHF
NA	TRBV27	NA	TRBJ2-1	TGTGCCAGCAGTTTTGATCGGGGGGAGCAGTTCTTC	CASSFDRGEQFF
NA	TRBV6-5	TRBD1	TRBJ1-5	TGTGCCAGCAGACTCCGGGACAGGGTCAATCAGCCCCAGCATTTT	CASRLRDRVNQPQHF
NA	TRBV5-4	TRBD1	TRBJ1-2	TGTGCCAGCAGCTTGGGGGACAGCTCGGTCTATGGCTACACCTTC	CASSLGDSSVYGYTF
NA	TRBV30	NA	TRBJ1-5	TGTGCCTGGAGTGATAGTAATCAGCCCCAGCATTTT	CAWSDSNQPQHF
NA	TRBV9	NA	TRBJ1-6	TGTGCCAGCAGCCAAGGGGCGGTCAATTCACCCCTCCACTTT	CASSQGAVNSPLHF
NA	TRBV5-6	TRBD1	TRBJ1-1	TGTGCCAGCAGCTTCCTACAACCGGCAGGGGGGCCTGAAGCTTTCTTT	CASSFLQPAGGPEAFF
NA	TRBV5-5	TRBD2	TRBJ2-1	TGTGCCAGCAGCCCGACTAGCGGATATAACAATGAGCAGTTCTTC	CASSPTSGYNNEQFF
once	TRBV6-5	NA	TRBJ1-2	TGTGCCAGCAGACGTCTAGAGGGTCGCGGTGGCTACACCTTC	CASRRLEGRGGYTF
NA	TRBV30	NA	TRBJ2-2	TGTGCCTGGAGGACCCCCGGGGGAGGCACCGGGGAGCTGTTTTTT	CAWRTPGGGTGELFF
NA	TRBV5-6	TRBD1	TRBJ1-3	TGTGCCAGCAGCCGACAGGGCTCTGGAAACACCATATATTTT	CASSRQGSGNTIYF
NA	TRBV10-2	NA	TRBJ1-6	TGCGCCAGCAGTGAGTCGGACTCCGTTAGGTATTCACCCCTCCACTTT	CASSESDSVRYSPLHF
NA	TRBV12-5	TRBD1	TRBJ1-3	TGTGCTAGTGGTTTGACCCGGGACAGGGTAGGAAACACCATATATTTT	CASGLTRDRVGNTIYF
NA	TRBV5-3	TRBD1	TRBJ2-4	TGTGCCAGAAGCGTCGAAAGGGGGCTAGCCAAAAACATTCAGTACTTC	CARSVERGLAKNIQYF
NA	TRBV29-1	NA	TRBJ1-4	TGCAGCGTGGGGGGGGAAAAACTGTTTTTT	CSVGGEKLFF
once	TRBV28	TRBD1	TRBJ2-7	TGTGCCAGCAGCACACAAGGGACAGGACCTAAGTACTTC	CASSTQGTGPKYF